The 23 T cell receptor beta chains given below trace back to one sample, sequenced in a study of OX40 agonist ivuxolimab in advanced cancers. Profiling relied on immunoSEQ multiplex PCR, and the TCRdb table lists in-frame clones only, not all of them. Counted here are 70,000 or so clones, around 90% occurring once; the ten biggest clones make up less than 0.6%. Sequenced material: CD4+ or CD8+ T cells sorted from blood, taken in a trial of the OX40 agonist ivuxolimab. The receptor source for this set is an adult with an advanced solid tumor such as melanoma, head and neck, liver or kidney cancer.

The V and J genes are TRBV7-9 and TRBJ2-1; no reliable D call. Trimming removed 5 bases from V and 9 bases from J, with 20 bases in between. Germline assignment: CDR1 SEHNR and CDR2 FQNEAQ (reference sequence). The CDR3 runs to 15 residues. CDR3 in amino acids: CASSPRPLPDVEQFF. The CDR3 DNA sequence: TGTGCCAGCAGCCCGAGACCCCTTCCAGATGTTGAGCAGTTCTTC.

This rearrangement joins TRBV29-1 to TRBJ2-7; 7 bases match TRBD1. This CDR3 is built from 13 residues. Germline CDR1 SQVTM, CDR2 ANQGSEA. Trimming cost V 7 bases and J 6 bases; bases outside gene matches: 12. The CDR3 sequence: CSAQDDREGEQYF. CDR3 bases: TGCAGCGCCCAGGATGACAGGGAAGGCGAGCAGTACTTC.

The CDR3, as DNA: TGTGCCAGCAGCTTAGGCATGGGCGAGCAGTACTTC. Translating it yields CASSLGMGEQYF. This chain connects TRBV11-2 to TRBJ2-7; unclear D gene. This CDR3 comprises 12 residues. V lost 1 base, J lost 6 bases, and 7 bases lay in between. Looked up from germline, CDR1 is SGHAT and CDR2 is FQNNGV.

This chain joins TRBV7-2 and TRBJ2-3, with 10 bases matching TRBD2. V lost 7 bases to trimming and J lost 0 bases; unmatched junction nucleotides: 7. This CDR3 spans 16 amino acids. Germline CDR1 SGHTA, CDR2 FQGNSA. CDR3 coding DNA: TGTGCCAGCACCAGTGGACTAGCGGTTAGCACAGATACGCAGTATTTT. It encodes CASTSGLAVSTDTQYF.

The chain links TRBV19 to TRBJ2-1; D call uncertain. Germline lookup yields CDR1 LNHDA and CDR2 SQIVND (reference sequence). V was shortened by 3 bases and J by 7 bases, with 13 bases between the two germline ends. The CDR3 runs to 14 residues. CDR3 loop: CASSILPGGNEQFF. In DNA form, the CDR3 reads TGTGCCAGTAGTATCCTCCCGGGTGGGAATGAGCAGTTCTTC. Together with reference TRBV19 and TRBJ2-1, the CDR3 gives the full variable domain: DGGITQSPKYLFRKEGQNVTLSCEQNLNHDAMYWYRQDPGQGLRLIYYSQIVNDFQKGDIAEGYSVSREKKESFPLTVTSAQKNPTAFYLCASSILPGGNEQFFGPGTRLTVL.

This chain joins TRBV7-2 and TRBJ2-7; D remains unclear. CDR3 length equals 12 residues. With 2 bases removed from V and 3 bases from J, the gap between germline ends came to 5 bases. Per the germline V gene, CDR1 is SGHTA and CDR2 is FQGNSA. The CDR3 bases are TGTGCCAGCAGCTTATTTAGCTACGAGCAGTACTTC. Its translation is CASSLFSYEQYF.

J is TRBJ2-7 and V is TRBV18; 8 bases are a match to TRBD1. The CDR3 has 18 amino acids. CDR1 is KGHSH, CDR2 LQKENI, per germline. Losses at the gene ends were 3 bases for V and 3 bases for J; bases not matched to a gene: 16. The CDR3 sequence is CASSPHGQGANSYYEQYF. As DNA, the CDR3 is TGTGCCAGCTCACCCCACGGGCAGGGGGCTAATTCATACTACGAGCAGTACTTC.

The chain combines TRBV28 with TRBJ2-1; 7 bases match TRBD2. J lost 3 bases, V lost 3 bases, and 5 bases had no gene match. CDR3 size: 15 residues. The germline gives CDR1 MDHEN, CDR2 SYDVKM. The CDR3 DNA sequence: TGTGCCAGCAGTTTGGGGGGGGAGGTCTACAATGAGCAGTTCTTC. Amino acid sequence: CASSLGGEVYNEQFF. The full variable domain, its missing parts supplied by reference TRBV28 and TRBJ2-1, is DVKVTQSSRYLVKRTGEKVFLECVQDMDHENMFWYRQDPGLGLRLIYFSYDVKMKEKGDIPEGYSVSREKKERFSLILESASTNQTSMYLCASSLGGEVYNEQFFGPGTRLTVL.

The chain carries TRBV29-1 and TRBJ2-1; 7 bases fit TRBD1. V lost 4 bases and J lost 5; bases outside the gene matches: 5. Germline V lookup: CDR1 SQVTM, CDR2 ANQGSEA. CDR3 length equals 13 residues. The CDR3 sequence is CSVGQGGHNEQFF. The CDR3 nucleotides are TGCAGCGTTGGCCAAGGGGGCCACAATGAGCAGTTCTTC.

The chain links TRBV5-5 to TRBJ2-7; D is perhaps TRBD2 (6 bases). Germline CDR1 SGHKS, CDR2 YYEKEE (reference sequence). The CDR3 runs 15 residues. The germline V and J ends were trimmed by 2 bases and 4 bases, with 16 bases remaining between them. The CDR3 reads CASSLVNTGAYEQYF. The CDR3 nucleotides are TGTGCCAGCAGCTTAGTAAACACGGGAGCATACGAGCAGTACTTC.

The chain joins TRBV19 to TRBJ2-3; the D is unclear. V was pared by 5 bases and J by 1 base, with 16 bases between. CDR1 and CDR2 (germline): LNHDA, SQIVND (reference sequence). The CDR3 runs to 16 residues. CDR3 nucleotide sequence: TGTGCCAGTAGTCCGCCGGACGGCCGGGGCACAGATACGCAGTATTTT. Amino acid sequence: CASSPPDGRGTDTQYF.

The chain uses TRBV15 and TRBJ2-7; 10 positions match TRBD2. Germline V gives CDR1 LNHNV, CDR2 YYDKDF (reference sequence). This CDR3 has 15 amino acids. Trimming took 1 base from V and 4 from J; bases not matched to a gene: 4. The DNA for the CDR3 is TGTGCCACCAGCAGAGTATCTAGCGGGAGTTACGAGCAGTACTTC. Protein: CATSRVSSGSYEQYF.

The chain has TRBV5-8 and TRBJ1-3; tentative D call: TRBD1 (5 bases). Trimming took off 1 base at V and 0 bases at J, with 8 bases between the two ends. Germline CDR1 and CDR2: SGHTS and YDEGEE. The CDR3 is made up of 15 amino acids. As DNA, the CDR3 is TGTGCCAGCAGCTTGAGAGGGGCCTCTGGAAACACCATATATTTT. Its translation is CASSLRGASGNTIYF.

The chain recombines TRBV11-3 with TRBJ2-5, with D maybe TRBD2 (6 bases). The germline V gene encodes CDR1 SGHNT and CDR2 YENEEA. Trimming left V 1 base short and J 5 bases short, with 8 bases between. The CDR3 is 13 residues long. CDR3 bases: TGTGCCAGCAGCTTAGGAGGGAGGGAGACCCAGTACTTC. This encodes CASSLGGRETQYF. Variable domain in full (rest from reference TRBV11-3 and TRBJ2-5): EAGVVQSPRYKIIEKKQPVAFWCNPISGHNTLYWYLQNLGQGPELLIRYENEEAVDDSQLPKDRFSAERLKGVDSTLKIQPAELGDSAVYLCASSLGGRETQYFGPGTRLLVL.

This rearrangement joins TRBV2 to TRBJ2-3, with 11 nucleotides matching TRBD2. From germline, CDR1 is SNHLY and CDR2 FYNNEI. Trimming at V came to 6 bases and at J to 9 bases, leaving 11 bases not matched to a gene. The CDR3 is made up of 15 amino acids. DNA for the CDR3: TGTGCCAGCAGGATTACTAGCGGGAGTTCCCCAACGCAGTATTTT. It codes for CASRITSGSSPTQYF.

V gene TRBV19 combines with J gene TRBJ1-5; weak D call: TRBD1 (5 bases). The CDR3 sequence is 14 residues long. Germline assignment: CDR1 LNHDA and CDR2 SQIVND (reference sequence). The ends were cut back, 4 bases at V and 3 bases at J, with 10 bases in the middle. As DNA, the CDR3 is TGTGCCAGTAGTACCAGGGACGCCAATCAGCCCCAGCATTTT. Protein sequence: CASSTRDANQPQHF.

The V call is TRBV7-9, the J call TRBJ2-7; D gene ambiguous. CDR3 length equals 10 residues. Per germline, CDR1 SEHNR and CDR2 FQNEAQ (reference sequence). V lost 1 base and J lost 6, with 1 base in between. In DNA, the CDR3 is TGTGCCAGCAGCTTAGGCGAGCAGTACTTC. The encoded protein is CASSLGEQYF.

The gene calls are TRBV19 and TRBJ2-7; D remains ambiguous. Per germline, CDR1 LNHDA and CDR2 SQIVND (reference sequence). The CDR3 runs to 13 residues. The germline V and J ends were trimmed by 2 bases and 2 bases, with 7 bases remaining between them. CDR3 sequence (DNA): TGTGCCAGTAGTATAACCATAACCTACGAGCAGTACTTC. Amino acids: CASSITITYEQYF.

The chain carries TRBV7-2 and TRBJ2-1; the match to TRBD1 covers 9 bases. CDR3 size: 14 residues. Germline assignment: CDR1 SGHTA and CDR2 FQGNSA. J was trimmed by 7 bases and V by 1 base; bases with no gene match: 2. The CDR3 loop is CASSLGTGVNEQFF. CDR3 DNA: TGTGCCAGCAGCTTAGGGACAGGGGTTAATGAGCAGTTCTTC.

V and J are TRBV10-2 and TRBJ2-2, with TRBD2 identical over 10 bases. Germline CDR1 reads WSHSY; CDR2 reads SAAADI. J lost 7 bases, V lost 7 bases, and 9 bases had no gene match. The CDR3 contains 15 residues. Here the CDR3 DNA reads TGCGCCAGCACTCTAGCGGGAGAGTTTGGCGGGGAGCTGTTTTTT. Translating gives CASTLAGEFGGELFF.

The rearrangement links TRBV19 to TRBJ2-5, with no clear D. V lost 3 bases and J lost 2, with 13 bases in between. Per germline, CDR1 LNHDA and CDR2 SQIVND (reference sequence). The CDR3 contains 15 residues. The DNA for the CDR3 is TGTGCCAGTAGTATTGGTCTGGTCGTACAAGAGACCCAGTACTTC. Its translation: CASSIGLVVQETQYF.

The chain couples TRBV20-1 to TRBJ2-5; no firm D call. CDR1 and CDR2 (germline): DFQATT, SNEGSKA (reference sequence). The CDR3 loop spans 10 amino acids. V lost 4 bases, J lost 4 bases, and 4 bases lay in between. CDR3 coding DNA: TGCAGTGCTACCGGAGAGACCCAGTACTTC. This codes for CSATGETQYF.

This CDR3 is CASSPERNTEAFF. CDR3 in DNA: TGTGCCAGCAGCCCCGAGCGGAACACTGAAGCTTTCTTT. This chain connects TRBV7-2 to TRBJ1-1; unclear D gene. Trimming pared 5 bases from V and 1 base from J, leaving 8 bases between. The CDR3 is 13 amino acids. Germline V CDR1 and CDR2: SGHTA, FQGNSA.